The 27 T cell receptor beta chains below were found in one sample sequenced in a study of CD4+ T cells in melanoma. This table comes from immunoSEQ multiplex PCR, and its TCRdb copy is limited to in-frame clones, with some not included. This table has around 12,000 clones, over 60% appearing once. The sample comprised cells from a culture (not recorded whether cultured in vitro). The receptor source for this set is a human donor with melanoma.

This clone was counted between two and nine times. V and J are TRBV5-1 and TRBJ1-2; no clear D gene. The CDR3 is made up of 14 amino acids. The germline gives CDR1 SGHRS, CDR2 YFSETQ. V lost 0 bases and J 4 bases, leaving 10 bases between the germline ends. The CDR3 DNA reads as TGCGCCAGCAGCTTGGGGGTCGGGAGCTATGGCTACACCTTC. This translates into CASSLGVGSYGYTF.

The chain combines TRBV7-6 with TRBJ2-7; D possibly uses TRBD1 or TRBD2 (6 bases each). The CDR3 has 15 amino acids. The germline V gene encodes CDR1 SGHVS and CDR2 FNYEAQ. Trimming cost V 1 base and J 4 bases, with 14 bases left between them. The CDR3 nucleotides are TGTGCCAGCAGCTTAGGGGGGGCCCCTCGGTACGAGCAGTACTTC. Translating gives CASSLGGAPRYEQYF.

This clone is termed medium-sized. The chain recombines TRBV10-3 with TRBJ1-2; D is uncertain. V was cut by 4 bases and J by 6 bases, with 15 bases left in between. Germline values: CDR1 ENHRY, CDR2 SYGVKD. The CDR3 loop spans 14 amino acids. This CDR3 reads CAISATDGPDGYTF. In DNA, the CDR3 is TGTGCCATCAGTGCCACCGACGGGCCGGATGGCTACACCTTC.

In this sample, this clone turned up a few times. The chain has TRBV2 and TRBJ1-1; D remains unclear. CDR1 is SNHLY and CDR2 is FYNNEI in the germline V gene. CDR3 size: 13 residues. Trimming pared 7 bases from V and 1 base from J, leaving 10 bases between. The CDR3 nucleotides read TGTGCCAGCAAAGGCCAGGCGAACACTGAAGCTTTCTTT. Its translation is CASKGQANTEAFF. Looking up the rest from reference TRBV2 and TRBJ1-1 gives the full variable domain: EPEVTQTPSHQVTQMGQEVILRCVPISNHLYFYWYRQILGQKVEFLVSFYNNEISEKSEIFDDQFSVERPDGSNFTLKIRSTKLEDSAMYFCASKGQANTEAFFGQGTRLTVV.

Only a few counts were recorded for this clone. The chain recombines TRBV30 with TRBJ2-2; the D is unclear. Per germline, CDR1 GTSNPN and CDR2 SVGIG (reference sequence). With 0 bases removed from V and 5 bases from J, the gap between germline ends came to 7 bases. The CDR3 totals 13 residues. The CDR3 sequence: CAWSVRGTGELFF. The CDR3 DNA reads TGTGCCTGGAGTGTACGCGGTACCGGGGAGCTGTTTTTT.

V and J are TRBV18 and TRBJ1-2; D perhaps matches TRBD1 (5 bases). CDR3 length: 15 residues. The V end lost 2 bases, the J end lost 7 bases, and 17 bases lay between the germline ends. Germline lookup yields CDR1 KGHSH and CDR2 LQKENI. The CDR3 spells CASSPGFQGEGGYTF. CDR3 nucleotide sequence: TGTGCCAGCTCACCAGGCTTCCAGGGAGAGGGTGGCTACACCTTC.

This chain links TRBV19 with TRBJ1-5; 10 nucleotides align to TRBD1. CDR1 is LNHDA and CDR2 is SQIVND in the germline V gene (reference sequence). Trimming cost V 6 bases and J 5 bases; bases outside gene matches: 7. This CDR3 has 15 residues. The CDR3 here is CASSSDRGLYQPQHF. The DNA of the CDR3 is TGTGCCAGTAGCAGCGACAGGGGGCTCTATCAGCCCCAGCATTTT.

The chain links TRBV2 to TRBJ2-3; 8 bases are a match to TRBD1. The CDR3 is 15 residues long. J lost 2 bases, V lost 5 bases, and 6 bases had no gene match. Germline V CDR1 and CDR2: SNHLY, FYNNEI. The CDR3: CASSPRDRITDTQYF. The CDR3 nucleotides are TGTGCCAGCAGTCCCCGGGACAGGATCACAGATACGCAGTATTTT.

The V gene is TRBV6-6, the J gene TRBJ1-1; D not certain. Germline V lookup: CDR1 MNHNY, CDR2 SVGAGI (reference sequence). V gave up 0 bases and J gave up 8 bases, with 10 bases separating them. There are 13 residues in the CDR3. CDR3 DNA sequence: TGTGCCAGCAGTTACTCCACTCTGCCCGAAGCTTTCTTT. Translating gives CASSYSTLPEAFF.

This sequence joins TRBV4-1 and TRBJ2-5; tentative D call: TRBD1 (5 bases). The V end lost 2 bases, the J end lost 9 bases, and 13 bases lay between the germline ends. The CDR3 covers 13 residues. Per the germline V gene, CDR1 is MGHRA and CDR2 is YSYEKL. The CDR3 protein is CASSQLGVAAQYF. CDR3 in DNA: TGCGCCAGCAGCCAACTAGGGGTTGCGGCCCAGTACTTC.

This clone has more than one count but fewer than ten. V usage is TRBV6-1 and J usage is TRBJ2-1; TRBD2 aligns across 7 bases. Germline-derived CDR1 and CDR2 are MNHNS and SASEGT. Losses at the gene ends were 4 bases for V and 12 bases for J; bases not matched to a gene: 9. The CDR3 runs 13 residues. The CDR3 bases are TGTGCCAGCAGTGTCTCGGGGCCGGGGGGGCAGTTCTTC. Amino acids: CASSVSGPGGQFF.

The chain combines TRBV18 with TRBJ1-1, with no clear D. The germline gives CDR1 KGHSH, CDR2 LQKENI. CDR3 length: 13 residues. Deletions cut 3 bases from V and 2 bases from J, with 7 bases between. The CDR3 region is CASSPTSNTEAFF. CDR3 bases: TGTGCCAGCTCACCGACGTCTAACACTGAAGCTTTCTTT. The full variable domain, rest sourced from reference TRBV18 and TRBJ1-1, is NAGVMQNPRHLVRRRGQEARLRCSPMKGHSHVYWYRQLPEEGLKFMVYLQKENIIDESGMPKERFSAEFPKEGPSILRIQQVVRGDSAAYFCASSPTSNTEAFFGQGTRLTVV.

The chain links TRBV27 to TRBJ2-5, with 7 bases matching TRBD2. V lost 3 bases and J lost 0; bases outside the gene matches: 16. This CDR3 has 19 amino acids. Germline CDR1 and CDR2: MNHEY and SMNVEV (reference sequence). CDR3 sequence reads: CASSFTGGNRDMYQETQYF. In nucleotides, the CDR3 is TGTGCCAGCAGTTTTACCGGGGGGAATCGTGATATGTACCAAGAGACCCAGTACTTC.

This clone was observed a single time. Other nucleotide sequences from this sample produce the same CDR3. DNA of the CDR3: TGCGCCAGCAGCTTGCGTCCTAGCGGGGGCCAAGAGACCCAGTACTTC. Its protein is CASSLRPSGGQETQYF. This chain uses TRBV5-1 with TRBJ2-5; TRBD2 agrees at 10 bases. V was pared by 1 base and J by 1 base, with 4 bases of the junction left unmatched. The CDR3 length is 16 residues. The germline gives CDR1 SGHRS, CDR2 YFSETQ.

This clone appeared a few times. The J gene is TRBJ1-6, the V gene TRBV7-9; D call uncertain. Germline CDR1 is SEHNR and CDR2 is FQNEAQ (reference sequence). CDR3 length: 15 residues. V lost 5 bases and J lost 0, with 8 bases in between. The chain's CDR3 is CASSPRSSYNSPLHF. DNA for the CDR3: TGTGCCAGCAGCCCAAGAAGCTCCTATAATTCACCCCTCCACTTT.

The rearrangement joins TRBV7-3 to TRBJ2-2; 12 bases agree with TRBD2. The CDR3 covers 16 residues. Trimming cost V 4 bases and J 4 bases; bases outside gene matches: 4. Germline V gene data show CDR1 as SGHTA and CDR2 as FQGTGA. This CDR3 reads CASSSGLAGPTGELFF. CDR3 in DNA: TGTGCCAGCAGCTCGGGACTAGCGGGCCCCACCGGGGAGCTGTTTTTT.

The chain combines TRBV29-1 with TRBJ1-2; 7 nucleotides line up with TRBD1. This CDR3 has 13 residues. Germline V gene sequence: CDR1 SQVTM, CDR2 ANQGSEA. The junction had 11 bases not matched to a gene; V was cut back by 6 bases and J by 7 bases. The CDR3 DNA sequence: TGCAGCGTAGACACAGGGGTGGTAGGTGGCTACACCTTC. Translated: CSVDTGVVGGYTF. Supplemented by reference TRBV29-1 and TRBJ1-2, the full variable domain reads SAVISQKPSRDICQRGTSLTIQCQVDSQVTMMFWYRQQPGQSLTLIATANQGSEATYESGFVIDKFPISRPNLTFSTLTVSNMSPEDSSIYLCSVDTGVVGGYTFGSGTRLTVV.

The CDR3 region has the DNA TGTGCCAGCTCCCTCGACAGCGGTTACACTGAAGCTTTCTTT. Translated, it gives CASSLDSGYTEAFF. The J gene is TRBJ1-1, the V gene TRBV18, with TRBD1 as a possible D gene (5 bases). CDR1 is KGHSH and CDR2 is LQKENI in the germline V gene. The CDR3 runs to 14 residues. V was shortened by 6 bases and J by 3 bases, with 14 bases between the two germline ends.

The chain carries TRBV2 and TRBJ1-2; the D gene is possibly TRBD1 (6 bases). Trimming shortened V by 6 bases and J by 2 bases, and 10 bases separated the two germline ends. The CDR3 runs 13 residues. Per germline, CDR1 SNHLY and CDR2 FYNNEI. CDR3 region: CASRTTGNYGYTF. The DNA for the CDR3 is TGTGCCAGCAGGACCACAGGGAACTATGGCTACACCTTC.

The chain carries TRBV4-2 and TRBJ1-1, with D maybe TRBD1 (5 bases). The V end lost 0 bases, the J end lost 0 bases, and 17 bases lay between the germline ends. This CDR3 contains 18 residues. Germline CDR1 reads LGHNA; CDR2 reads YNFKEQ. The CDR3 loop reads CASSQDDNRDGMNTEAFF. DNA for the CDR3: TGTGCCAGCAGCCAAGACGATAATCGGGACGGGATGAACACTGAAGCTTTCTTT.

The rearrangement joins TRBV4-1 to TRBJ2-3; D might be TRBD1 or TRBD2, each matching 6 bases. Germline values: CDR1 MGHRA, CDR2 YSYEKL. The V end was cut by 3 bases, the J end by 0 bases, with 13 bases between. The CDR3 has 16 amino acids. CDR3 sequence (DNA): TGCGCCAGCAGCCAGGGAGGTACAGGGAGCACAGATACGCAGTATTTT. It specifies CASSQGGTGSTDTQYF.

The chain has TRBV19 and TRBJ1-2; D remains unclear. The V gene's germline CDR1 is LNHDA and CDR2 SQIVND (reference sequence). Trimming removed 3 bases from V and 7 bases from J, with 15 bases in between. CDR3 size: 14 residues. This CDR3 is CASSMPLTGSGYTF. CDR3 bases: TGTGCCAGTAGTATGCCCCTCACCGGCTCTGGCTACACCTTC.

J is TRBJ1-4 and V is TRBV15; D possibly corresponds to TRBD1 (6 bases). The CDR3 runs to 15 residues. Trimming stripped 0 bases from V and 8 bases from J, with 13 bases between. Germline V CDR1 and CDR2: LNHNV, YYDKDF (reference sequence). CDR3 in DNA: TGTGCCACCAGCAGAGATCCACAGGGAGGGGAAAAACTGTTTTTT. It encodes CATSRDPQGGEKLFF.

This chain connects TRBV5-1 to TRBJ2-1; D call uncertain. Trimming cost V 5 bases and J 1 base, with 7 bases left between them. The CDR3 is 13 residues long. CDR1 SGHRS and CDR2 YFSETQ come from the germline V gene. The DNA for the CDR3 is TGCGCCAGCAGTCTACAATCCTACAATGAGCAGTTCTTC. This encodes CASSLQSYNEQFF. Variable domain in full (rest from reference TRBV5-1 and TRBJ2-1): KAGVTQTPRYLIKTRGQQVTLSCSPISGHRSVSWYQQTPGQGLQFLFEYFSETQRNKGNFPGRFSGRQFSNSRSEMNVSTLELGDSALYLCASSLQSYNEQFFGPGTRLTVL.

The rearrangement joins TRBV27 to TRBJ1-2, with 8 bases aligning to TRBD1. The junction had 12 bases not matched to a gene; V was cut back by 4 bases and J by 8 bases. From germline, CDR1 is MNHEY and CDR2 SMNVEV (reference sequence). The CDR3 length is 15 residues. The CDR3 DNA follows: TGTGCCAGCAGTTCATCAATGGGACAGGTGCGGGGCTACACCTTC. Its translation is CASSSSMGQVRGYTF.

This clone was counted once. V is TRBV7-9 and J is TRBJ2-2; no clear D. Looked up from germline, CDR1 is SEHNR and CDR2 is FQNEAQ (reference sequence). Trimming stripped 1 base from V and 7 bases from J, with 1 base between. The CDR3 sequence is 11 residues long. The CDR3 reads CASSLVGELFF. CDR3 nucleotide sequence: TGTGCCAGCAGCTTAGTCGGGGAGCTGTTTTTT. The full variable domain, its missing parts supplied by reference TRBV7-9 and TRBJ2-2, is DTGVSQNPRHKITKRGQNVTFRCDPISEHNRLYWYRQTLGQGPEFLTYFQNEAQLEKSRLLSDRFSAERPKGSFSTLEIQRTEQGDSAMYLCASSLVGELFFGEGSRLTVL.

There are a few counts of this clone. The gene calls are TRBV20-1 and TRBJ1-1; D not resolved. Germline V gene data show CDR1 as DFQATT and CDR2 as SNEGSKA (reference sequence). V was trimmed by 6 bases and J by 1 base, leaving 3 bases between them. The CDR3 covers 10 residues. CDR3 residues: CSAQNTEAFF. The CDR3 DNA reads as TGCAGTGCGCAGAACACTGAAGCTTTCTTT.